The 27 T cell receptor beta chains below come from one sample, sequenced in a study of PD-1 blockade in classical Hodgkin lymphoma. Every one of the patients relapsed after autologous stem cell transplantation (brentuximab vedotin exposure was variable). Sequenced by immunoSEQ multiplex PCR; TCRdb stores in-frame clones only, minus some. Of about 21,000 clones in the sample, roughly two thirds were seen once. The sample here was peripheral blood mononuclear cells (PBMCs), taken at baseline. The receptor source for this set is a human donor with classical Hodgkin lymphoma.

The rearrangement uses TRBV19 and TRBJ2-5; no clear D. Germline lookup yields CDR1 LNHDA and CDR2 SQIVND (reference sequence). The V end lost 4 bases, the J end lost 4 bases, and 16 bases lay between the germline ends. The CDR3 is made up of 15 amino acids. The CDR3 coding sequence is TGTGCCAGTAGTACCTTACTATCTCCGAGAGAGACCCAGTACTTC. Amino acid sequence: CASSTLLSPRETQYF.

This clone was observed once. The chain couples TRBV2 to TRBJ2-6, with 9 nucleotides matching TRBD1. The CDR3 extends over 16 amino acids. The V segment lost 6 bases and the J segment 2 bases; nucleotides outside the gene matches: 5. Germline V gene data show CDR1 as SNHLY and CDR2 as FYNNEI. The CDR3 DNA is TGTGCCAGCAGGGGGACAGGGTCTACTGGGGCCAACGTCCTGACTTTC. Its protein product is CASRGTGSTGANVLTF.

The CDR3 loop is CASSHESGSSYEQYF. Here the CDR3 DNA reads TGTGCCAGCAGCCACGAAAGTGGAAGCTCCTACGAGCAGTACTTC. This rearrangement joins TRBV7-2 to TRBJ2-7; D gene ambiguous. The CDR3 length is 15 residues. Germline lookup yields CDR1 SGHTA and CDR2 FQGNSA. V was clipped by 5 bases and J by 0 bases, with 14 bases between them.

The rearrangement links TRBV10-3 to TRBJ1-1; no reliable D call. CDR3 length: 14 residues. V lost 6 bases and J 0 bases, leaving 11 bases between the germline ends. Germline values: CDR1 ENHRY, CDR2 SYGVKD. The CDR3 DNA reads TGTGCCATCAGACTTGGGCAGATGAACACTGAAGCTTTCTTT. Encoded protein: CAIRLGQMNTEAFF.

This clone showed up just a few times. The chain recombines TRBV6-5 with TRBJ2-7; 7 bases line up with TRBD2. This CDR3 spans 13 amino acids. Looked up from germline, CDR1 is MNHEY and CDR2 is SVGAGI. V dropped 7 bases and J dropped 1; count of bases not matched to a gene: 4. The CDR3 sequence is CASTPGLSYEQYF. CDR3 DNA sequence: TGTGCCAGCACCCCGGGACTATCCTACGAGCAGTACTTC.

This clone was seen a few times. The chain combines TRBV6-5 with TRBJ2-7; perhaps TRBD2 as D (7 bases). CDR3 size: 14 residues. The V end was cut by 5 bases, the J end by 4 bases, with 15 bases between. Germline V lookup: CDR1 MNHEY, CDR2 SVGAGI. For the CDR3, the DNA is TGTGCCAGCAGTACGGGGGGCTTATGGTACGAGCAGTACTTC. It codes for CASSTGGLWYEQYF.

This chain uses TRBV4-2 with TRBJ2-3; 8 bases fit TRBD2. This CDR3 contains 20 residues. V was clipped by 1 base and J by 5 bases; unmatched bases: 20. Germline V CDR1 and CDR2: LGHNA, YNFKEQ. The CDR3 protein is CASSQVPLGGRPRRGDTQYF. The CDR3 DNA reads as TGTGCCAGCAGCCAAGTCCCCCTGGGCGGGAGGCCCCGGAGGGGAGATACGCAGTATTTT.

The V and J genes are TRBV19 and TRBJ2-5, with 8 bases fitting TRBD1. V lost 5 bases and J lost 2; bases outside the gene matches: 7. The germline V gene encodes CDR1 LNHDA and CDR2 SQIVND (reference sequence). The CDR3 length is 15 residues. The CDR3 reads CASSFQGAGQETQYF. DNA for the CDR3: TGTGCCAGTAGTTTTCAGGGGGCTGGTCAAGAGACCCAGTACTTC.

This sequence joins TRBV6-6 and TRBJ1-1; D might be TRBD1 (6 bases). Trimming removed 4 bases at V and 5 bases at J, with 14 bases between. CDR3 length equals 14 residues. The germline CDR1 and CDR2 sequences are MNHNY and SVGAGI (reference sequence). CDR3 in DNA: TGTGCCAGCAGTTCCTCGGGCAGGGGAACTGAAGCTTTCTTT. Its translation: CASSSSGRGTEAFF.

This rearrangement joins TRBV19 to TRBJ2-2; no clear D. The germline V gene has CDR1 LNHDA and CDR2 SQIVND (reference sequence). This CDR3 is built from 16 residues. Trimming stripped 4 bases from V and 0 bases from J, with 12 bases between. CDR3 sequence (DNA): TGTGCCAGTAGTACCTACAGTATTACGAACACCGGGGAGCTGTTTTTT. Translating gives CASSTYSITNTGELFF. The whole variable domain, remainder taken from reference TRBV19 and TRBJ2-2, is DGGITQSPKYLFRKEGQNVTLSCEQNLNHDAMYWYRQDPGQGLRLIYYSQIVNDFQKGDIAEGYSVSREKKESFPLTVTSAQKNPTAFYLCASSTYSITNTGELFFGEGSRLTVL.

This clone showed up just once. This chain links TRBV19 with TRBJ2-7; perhaps TRBD2 as D (5 bases). Per the germline V gene, CDR1 is LNHDA and CDR2 is SQIVND (reference sequence). This CDR3 spans 14 amino acids. The germline V and J ends were trimmed by 1 base and 3 bases, with 10 bases remaining between them. The CDR3 region is CASSIGAGDYEQYF. The CDR3 DNA reads as TGTGCCAGTAGTATAGGAGCCGGGGACTACGAGCAGTACTTC. The entire variable domain, with the rest obtained from reference TRBV19 and TRBJ2-7, is as follows: DGGITQSPKYLFRKEGQNVTLSCEQNLNHDAMYWYRQDPGQGLRLIYYSQIVNDFQKGDIAEGYSVSREKKESFPLTVTSAQKNPTAFYLCASSIGAGDYEQYFGPGTRLTVT.

The chain links TRBV6-5 to TRBJ2-6; TRBD2 agrees at 7 bases. The CDR3 runs to 14 residues. The V gene's germline CDR1 is MNHEY and CDR2 SVGAGI. Trimming cost V 6 bases and J 8 bases; bases outside gene matches: 7. The CDR3 bases are TGTGCCAGCAGAGCGCCGAGCGGGACCAACGTCCTGACTTTC. The encoded protein is CASRAPSGTNVLTF.

The chain joins TRBV5-1 to TRBJ2-1; D is possibly TRBD1 (6 bases). The CDR3 sequence is 15 residues long. Germline V gene lookup returns CDR1 SGHRS and CDR2 YFSETQ. V was cut by 0 bases and J by 0 bases, with 7 bases left in between. CDR3: CASSLEGGSYNEQFF. The DNA for the CDR3 is TGCGCCAGCAGCTTGGAAGGGGGCTCCTACAATGAGCAGTTCTTC. The complete variable domain, with remaining parts taken from reference TRBV5-1 and TRBJ2-1, reads KAGVTQTPRYLIKTRGQQVTLSCSPISGHRSVSWYQQTPGQGLQFLFEYFSETQRNKGNFPGRFSGRQFSNSRSEMNVSTLELGDSALYLCASSLEGGSYNEQFFGPGTRLTVL.

The rearrangement joins TRBV7-6 to TRBJ2-3; 14 nucleotides match TRBD2. The CDR3 sequence is 18 residues long. CDR1 is SGHVS and CDR2 is FNYEAQ in the germline V gene. J was trimmed by 6 bases and V by 4 bases; bases with no gene match: 12. The DNA of the CDR3 is TGTGCCAGCAGCTCGCCCCGACTAGCGGGAGGGATGGGGGATACGCAGTATTTT. It yields the protein CASSSPRLAGGMGDTQYF. Supplemented by reference TRBV7-6 and TRBJ2-3, the full variable domain reads GAGVSQSPRYKVTKRGQDVALRCDPISGHVSLYWYRQALGQGPEFLTYFNYEAQQDKSGLPNDRFSAERPEGSISTLTIQRTEQRDSAMYRCASSSPRLAGGMGDTQYFGPGTRLTVL.

This clone was counted only a few times. J is TRBJ1-1 and V is TRBV30, with TRBD1 matching over 10 bases. The J segment lost 11 bases and the V segment lost 0 bases, leaving 6 bases of the junction unmatched. The CDR3 runs to 13 residues. Germline CDR1 is GTSNPN and CDR2 is SVGIG (reference sequence). CDR3 protein: CAWSVRQGAAAFF. The CDR3 bases are TGTGCCTGGAGTGTGAGACAGGGGGCTGCGGCTTTCTTT.

The rearrangement joins TRBV4-2 to TRBJ2-5; TRBD2 matches at 11 bases. Losses at the gene ends were 4 bases for V and 5 bases for J; bases not matched to a gene: 9. Germline values: CDR1 LGHNA, CDR2 YNFKEQ. CDR3 size: 16 residues. The CDR3 coding sequence is TGTGCCAGCAGCCTTCATAGCGGGGGGGCCAGGGAGACCCAGTACTTC. As protein: CASSLHSGGARETQYF.

The chain recombines TRBV6-5 with TRBJ1-2; 10 bases map to TRBD1. This CDR3 is 15 amino acids long. V trimming: 2 bases; J trimming: 5 bases; junction bases outside the gene matches: 5. Germline assignment: CDR1 MNHEY and CDR2 SVGAGI. CDR3 residues: CASSYGGTGEYGYTF. In DNA, the CDR3 is TGTGCCAGCAGTTACGGCGGGACAGGGGAATATGGCTACACCTTC.

The chain recombines TRBV19 with TRBJ2-3; the match to TRBD1 covers 9 bases. Trimming removed 3 bases from V and 1 base from J; junction bases left unmatched: 5. Germline CDR1 is LNHDA and CDR2 is SQIVND (reference sequence). The CDR3 spans 16 residues. The CDR3, as DNA: TGTGCCAGTAGTATCGGGGACAGGGCGGGCACAGATACGCAGTATTTT. It codes for CASSIGDRAGTDTQYF.

This clone has just a few counts. CDR3 nucleotides: TGTGCCAGCAGTTACGTAAACGGGGGTAATGAGCAGTTCTTC. Residues: CASSYVNGGNEQFF. The V gene is TRBV6-5, the J gene TRBJ2-1; possibly TRBD2 for D (6 bases). CDR1 MNHEY and CDR2 SVGAGI come from the germline V gene. Trimming left V 2 bases short and J 7 bases short, with 12 bases between. This CDR3 is 14 amino acids long.

This clone was found a few times. This CDR3 is CASSLGWGPSYEQYF. As DNA, the CDR3 is TGTGCCAGCAGCTTAGGTTGGGGTCCCTCCTACGAGCAGTACTTC. V and J are TRBV7-2 and TRBJ2-7, with no clear D. The CDR3 consists of 15 residues. V dropped 1 base and J dropped 0 bases, with 10 bases sitting between them. Looked up from germline, CDR1 is SGHTA and CDR2 is FQGNSA.

The chain couples TRBV10-3 to TRBJ2-1; TRBD2 matches 9 bases. The CDR3 runs 15 residues. Germline lookup yields CDR1 ENHRY and CDR2 SYGVKD. The V gene end was trimmed by 3 bases and the J gene end by 9 bases; junction bases not matched to a gene: 9. The CDR3 nucleotides are TGTGCCATCAGTGATGGCGGGAGGGCCGGCAGTGAGCAGTTCTTC. This gives the protein CAISDGGRAGSEQFF.

This chain connects TRBV27 to TRBJ1-5, with a tentative D call TRBD1 (6 bases). This CDR3 spans 14 amino acids. V was cut by 6 bases and J by 6 bases, with 15 bases left in between. Germline V gives CDR1 MNHEY, CDR2 SMNVEV (reference sequence). This chain's CDR3 is CASSNTGYIQPQHF. Here the CDR3 DNA reads TGTGCCAGCAGCAATACAGGGTATATTCAGCCCCAGCATTTT.

This clone was counted a few times. The rearrangement links TRBV25-1 to TRBJ1-1; TRBD1 matches at 9 bases. With 5 bases clipped from V and 7 bases from J, the junction kept 5 bases outside the gene matches. Germline lookup yields CDR1 MGHDK and CDR2 SYGVNS. This CDR3 is built from 13 residues. DNA of the CDR3: TGTGCCAGCAGTTGGACAGGGGAAGATGAAGCTTTCTTT. Encoded protein: CASSWTGEDEAFF.

The rearrangement joins TRBV6-6 to TRBJ2-7; 7 bases agree with TRBD2. CDR1 and CDR2 from the germline V gene are MNHNY and SVGAGI (reference sequence). This CDR3 contains 11 residues. J gave up 10 bases and V 8 bases, and 8 bases lay outside the gene matches. The CDR3 spells CASRRESLQYF. The CDR3 DNA is TGTGCCAGCCGGCGGGAGTCGTTACAGTACTTC.

The V gene is TRBV28, the J gene TRBJ2-1; possible D gene TRBD2, 5 bases. The ends were cut back, 1 base at V and 8 bases at J, with 12 bases in the middle. The CDR3 spans 14 residues. Germline CDR1 reads MDHEN; CDR2 reads SYDVKM. CDR3 amino acids: CASSLLLGSHEQFF. The CDR3 DNA follows: TGTGCCAGCAGTTTATTGCTAGGGAGCCATGAGCAGTTCTTC.

The gene calls are TRBV18 and TRBJ2-3; D may be TRBD2 (6 bases). V lost 3 bases and J 2 bases, leaving 9 bases between the germline ends. Germline V gives CDR1 KGHSH, CDR2 LQKENI. The CDR3 contains 14 residues. The CDR3 protein is CASSPQRVTDTQYF. In DNA, the CDR3 is TGTGCCAGCTCACCCCAGCGGGTCACAGATACGCAGTATTTT. The whole variable domain, filled in from reference TRBV18 and TRBJ2-3, reads NAGVMQNPRHLVRRRGQEARLRCSPMKGHSHVYWYRQLPEEGLKFMVYLQKENIIDESGMPKERFSAEFPKEGPSILRIQQVVRGDSAAYFCASSPQRVTDTQYFGPGTRLTVL.

The chain has TRBV28 and TRBJ1-1, with TRBD1 identical over 11 bases. With V trimmed by 6 bases and J by 4 bases, 7 bases remained unmatched. The germline V gene encodes CDR1 MDHEN and CDR2 SYDVKM. CDR3 length: 15 residues. Written as DNA, the CDR3 is TGTGCCAGCAGAGGGACAGGGGGATATTTCACTGAAGCTTTCTTT. Translation gives CASRGTGGYFTEAFF.